These T cell receptor beta chains were read from a single sample in a study of shared clonotypes between healthy human individuals. Only in-frame clones appear in the TCRdb table, and some are missing; sequencing was by immunoSEQ multiplex PCR. The data contain approximately 600,000 clones, about 95% of them seen just once; the ten biggest clones take up approximately 0.11%. Source material: naive CD8+ T cells sorted from blood. These receptor sequences come from a woman aged 30 to 39 in good health. The CDR3 runs from the conserved cysteine through the conserved F or W.

>TRBV5-4|15
CASSLPQGPGPGYTF
>TRBV5-6|16
CASSLDGTHASYEQYF
>TRBV7-9|15
CASSLGRVGNTEAFF
>TRBV7-9|15
CASSPIRGTTDTQYF
>TRBV20-1|11
CSARETDTQYF
>TRBV28|12
CAGGPYNSPLHF
>TRBV14|16
CASSPLGQLSGNTIYF
>TRBV9|13
CASSVGRVSEAFF
>TRBV5-4|15
CASSPTVAYSYEQYF
>TRBV2|13
CASSGTDRYEQYF
>TRBV5-4|17
CASSFGVRRSSSYEQYF
>TRBV6-5|14
CASMIREAVGEQYF
>TRBV9|13
CASSVGGDTEAFF
>TRBV10-2|14
CASSDLAGTYEQYF
>TRBV28|15
CASSFGTGAASPLHF
>TRBV2|14
CASSVGQGNQPQHF
>TRBV2|16
CASSESRDRDTDTQCF
>TRBV7-9|13
CASTSRDSGEQYF
>TRBV19|18
CASSTLTTSGRAHHEQFF
>TRBV5-1|16
CASSPGRGTPSYEQYF
>TRBV9|13
CASSPRRGNEQYF
>TRBV29-1|11
CSVGGGTEAFF
>TRBV25-1|13
CASRTGLNTEAFF
>TRBV7-9|19
CASSPGLAGAKFSYNEQFF
>TRBV27|16
CASSLSADRGTFEQYF
>TRBV5-1|15
CASSPGLAGYYEQYF
>TRBV5-1|17
CASSERLAGDGTGELFF
>TRBV2|14
CASSEALTNNVLTF
>TRBV2|17
CASSERGGGPVNNEQFF
>TRBV29-1|13
CSVQGLMAGELFF
>TRBV6-5|13
CASSDLTGHGYTF
>TRBV16|13
CASTQSGYTEAFF
>TRBV27|16
CASSPTASGIYNEQFF
>TRBV11-2|13
CASSFNRAYEQYF
>TRBV25-1|18
CASSEQMGGWPFENTIYF
>TRBV6-7|15
CASSRGTSGNYEQYF
>TRBV11-2|18
CASRSGLAGARIQETQYF
>TRBV6-5|14
CASSYGGGRSPLHF
>TRBV28|16
CASSPPLGLEANVLTF